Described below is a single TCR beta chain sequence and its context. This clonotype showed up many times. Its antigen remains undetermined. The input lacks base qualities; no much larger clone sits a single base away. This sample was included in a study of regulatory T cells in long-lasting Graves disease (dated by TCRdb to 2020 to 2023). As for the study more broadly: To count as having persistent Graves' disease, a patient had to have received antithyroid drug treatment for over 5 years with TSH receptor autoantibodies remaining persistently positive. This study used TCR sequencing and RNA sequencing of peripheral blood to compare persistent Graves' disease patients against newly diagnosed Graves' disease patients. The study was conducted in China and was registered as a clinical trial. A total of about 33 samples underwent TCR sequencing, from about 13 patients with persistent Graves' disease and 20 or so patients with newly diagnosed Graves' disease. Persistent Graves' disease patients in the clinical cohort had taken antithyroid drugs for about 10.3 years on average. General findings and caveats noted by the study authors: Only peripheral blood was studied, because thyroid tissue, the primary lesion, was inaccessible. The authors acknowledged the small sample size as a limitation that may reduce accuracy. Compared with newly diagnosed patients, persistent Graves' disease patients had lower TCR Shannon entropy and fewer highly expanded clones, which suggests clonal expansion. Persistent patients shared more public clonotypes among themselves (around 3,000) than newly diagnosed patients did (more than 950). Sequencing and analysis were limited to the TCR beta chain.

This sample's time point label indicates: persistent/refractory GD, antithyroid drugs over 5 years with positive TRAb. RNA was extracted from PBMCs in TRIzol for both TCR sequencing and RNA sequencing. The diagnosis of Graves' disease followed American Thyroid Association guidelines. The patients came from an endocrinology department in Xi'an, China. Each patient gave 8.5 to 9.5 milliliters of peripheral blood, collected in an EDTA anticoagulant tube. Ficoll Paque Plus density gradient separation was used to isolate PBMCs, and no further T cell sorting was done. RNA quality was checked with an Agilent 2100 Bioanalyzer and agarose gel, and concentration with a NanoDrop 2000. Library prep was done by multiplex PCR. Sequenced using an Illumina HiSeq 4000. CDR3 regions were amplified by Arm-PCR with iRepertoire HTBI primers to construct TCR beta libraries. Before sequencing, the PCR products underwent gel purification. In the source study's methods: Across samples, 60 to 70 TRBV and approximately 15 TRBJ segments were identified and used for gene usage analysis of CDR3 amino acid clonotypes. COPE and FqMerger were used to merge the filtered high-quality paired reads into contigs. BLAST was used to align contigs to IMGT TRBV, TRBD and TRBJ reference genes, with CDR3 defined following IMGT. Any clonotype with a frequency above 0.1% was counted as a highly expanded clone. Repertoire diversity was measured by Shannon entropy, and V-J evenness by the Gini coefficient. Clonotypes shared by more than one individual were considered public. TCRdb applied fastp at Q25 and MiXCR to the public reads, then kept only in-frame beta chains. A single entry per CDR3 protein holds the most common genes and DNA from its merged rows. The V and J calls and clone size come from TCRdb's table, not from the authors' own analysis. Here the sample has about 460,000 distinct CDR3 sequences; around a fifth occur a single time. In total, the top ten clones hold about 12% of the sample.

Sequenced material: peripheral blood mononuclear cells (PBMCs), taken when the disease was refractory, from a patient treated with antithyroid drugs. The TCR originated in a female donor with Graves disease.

The DNA reads TGTGCCAGCAGCCTTGGTACCGGTAGGGGCAACGAGCAGTACTTC. This codes for CASSLGTGRGNEQYF. The V and J segments used are TRBV6-2 or TRBV6-3 and TRBJ2-7; TRBD1 is a weak D gene call, 5 bases matching. V loses 6 bases, J loses 5 bases, and the germline ends lie 20 bases apart. CDR1 MNHEY and CDR2 SVGEGT were looked up in the germline V gene. The CDR3 runs 15 amino acids, cysteine and phenylalanine included. Solely the CDR3 DNA is kept, with 45 bases framed from the first base.